This T cell receptor (beta chain) is from a study of cytomegalovirus exposure and HLA in healthy donors. A multiplex PCR was run with 60 Vbeta primers and 13 Jbeta primers. The method was immunoSEQ multiplex PCR; TCRdb's version includes in-frame clones alone and lacks a portion of them. The sample includes some 110,000 clones, about 79% of them seen just once. Study-wide points: Among CMV-associated TCR beta chains, most appeared HLA-restricted in a later analysis. Reported performance of the classifier showed diagnosis of cytomegalovirus status with high specificity and sensitivity. Cytomegalovirus association was assigned to about 150 TCR beta chains.

A remark on this clone: Its specificity is unknown.

Material for sequencing was PBMCs. The TCR sequence derives from a man in his sixties in good health and CMV-seropositive.

CDR3 in amino acids: CASSETSGAAKTQYF. CDR3 DNA sequence: TGTGCCAGCAGCGAGACTAGCGGGGCGGCTAAGACCCAGTACTTC. V and J are TRBV2 and TRBJ2-5; 11 nucleotides agree with TRBD2. CDR1 and CDR2 from the germline V gene are SNHLY and FYNNEI. Trimming took 6 bases from V and 6 from J; bases not matched to a gene: 9. The CDR3 has 15 amino acids.